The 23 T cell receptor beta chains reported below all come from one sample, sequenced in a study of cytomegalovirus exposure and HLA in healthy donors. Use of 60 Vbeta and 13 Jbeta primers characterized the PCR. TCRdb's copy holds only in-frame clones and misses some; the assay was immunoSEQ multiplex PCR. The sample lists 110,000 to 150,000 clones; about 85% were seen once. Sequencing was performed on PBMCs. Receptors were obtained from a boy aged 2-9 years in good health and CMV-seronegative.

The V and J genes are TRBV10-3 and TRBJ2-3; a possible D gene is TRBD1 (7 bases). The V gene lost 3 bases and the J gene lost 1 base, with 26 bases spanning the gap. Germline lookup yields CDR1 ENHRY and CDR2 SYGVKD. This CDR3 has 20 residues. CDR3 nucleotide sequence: TGTGCCATCAGTGATCCGGAGGGGACAGTTAGCGTATTGGGCACAGATACGCAGTATTTT. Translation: CAISDPEGTVSVLGTDTQYF.

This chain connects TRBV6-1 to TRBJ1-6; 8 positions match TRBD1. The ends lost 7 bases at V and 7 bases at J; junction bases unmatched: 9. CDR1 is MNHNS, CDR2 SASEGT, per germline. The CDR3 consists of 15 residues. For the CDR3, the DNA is TGTGCCAGCAAAACAGGGGGAAGGCACAATTCACCCCTCCACTTT. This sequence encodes CASKTGGRHNSPLHF.

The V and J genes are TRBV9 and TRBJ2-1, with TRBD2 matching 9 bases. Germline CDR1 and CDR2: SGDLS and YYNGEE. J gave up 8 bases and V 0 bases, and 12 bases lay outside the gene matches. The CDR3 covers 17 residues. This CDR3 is CASSVGQVISGSDEQFF. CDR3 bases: TGTGCCAGCAGCGTAGGCCAGGTTATTAGCGGGAGCGATGAGCAGTTCTTC.

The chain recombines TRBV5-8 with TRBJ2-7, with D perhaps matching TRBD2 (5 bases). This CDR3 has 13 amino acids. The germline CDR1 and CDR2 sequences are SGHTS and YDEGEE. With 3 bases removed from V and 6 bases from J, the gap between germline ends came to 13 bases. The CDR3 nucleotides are TGTGCCAGCAGCTCCCATCGGGGTGGCGAGCAGTACTTC. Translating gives CASSSHRGGEQYF.

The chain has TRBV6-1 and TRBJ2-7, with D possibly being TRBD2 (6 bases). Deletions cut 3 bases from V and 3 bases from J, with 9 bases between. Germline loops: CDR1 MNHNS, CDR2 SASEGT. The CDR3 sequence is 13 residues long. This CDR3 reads CASSEQGLYEQYF. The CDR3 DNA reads TGTGCCAGCAGTGAGCAGGGACTCTACGAGCAGTACTTC.

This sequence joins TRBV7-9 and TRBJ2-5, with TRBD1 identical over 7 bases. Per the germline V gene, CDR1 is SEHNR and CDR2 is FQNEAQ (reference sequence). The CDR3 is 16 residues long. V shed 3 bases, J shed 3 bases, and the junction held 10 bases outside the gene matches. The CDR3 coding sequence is TGTGCCAGCAGCTTCCCACCGAACGACAGGGAAGAGACCCAGTACTTC. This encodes CASSFPPNDREETQYF.

The CDR3 DNA sequence: TGCGCCAGCAGCCCTTTAGCGGGGAGGATCTCCTACGAGCAGTACTTC. Translation gives CASSPLAGRISYEQYF. The chain recombines TRBV4-1 with TRBJ2-7, with 8 bases fitting TRBD2. The CDR3 runs to 16 residues. In germline, CDR1 is MGHRA, CDR2 YSYEKL. V dropped 4 bases and J dropped 0; count of bases not matched to a gene: 8.

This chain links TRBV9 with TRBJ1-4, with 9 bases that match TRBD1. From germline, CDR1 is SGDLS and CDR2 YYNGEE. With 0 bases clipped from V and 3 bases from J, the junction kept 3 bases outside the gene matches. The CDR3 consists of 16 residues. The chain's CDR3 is CASSVEGTGSNEKLFF. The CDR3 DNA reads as TGTGCCAGCAGCGTAGAGGGGACAGGGTCTAATGAAAAACTGTTTTTT.

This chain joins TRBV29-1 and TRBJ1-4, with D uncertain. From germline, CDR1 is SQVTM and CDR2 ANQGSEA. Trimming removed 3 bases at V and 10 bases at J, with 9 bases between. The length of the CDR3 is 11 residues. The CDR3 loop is CSVDSEGKLFF. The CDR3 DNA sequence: TGCAGCGTTGACTCCGAGGGAAAACTGTTTTTT.

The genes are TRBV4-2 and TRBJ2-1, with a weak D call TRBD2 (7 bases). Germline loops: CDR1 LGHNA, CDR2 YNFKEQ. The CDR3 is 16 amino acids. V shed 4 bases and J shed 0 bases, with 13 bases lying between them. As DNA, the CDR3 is TGTGCCAGCAGCCCGGGGGGCGCGAGCTCCTACAATGAGCAGTTCTTC. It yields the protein CASSPGGASSYNEQFF.

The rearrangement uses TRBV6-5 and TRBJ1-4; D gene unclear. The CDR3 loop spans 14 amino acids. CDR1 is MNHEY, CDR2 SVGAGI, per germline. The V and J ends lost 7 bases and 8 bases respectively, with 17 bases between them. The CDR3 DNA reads TGTGCCAGCAAAGAGGGCTCCGGTAGAGAAAAACTGTTTTTT. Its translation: CASKEGSGREKLFF.

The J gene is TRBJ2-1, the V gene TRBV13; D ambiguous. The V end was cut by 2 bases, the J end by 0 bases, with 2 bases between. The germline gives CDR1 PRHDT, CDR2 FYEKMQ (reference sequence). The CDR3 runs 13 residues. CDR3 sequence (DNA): TGTGCCAGCAGCTTATACTCCTACAATGAGCAGTTCTTC. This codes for CASSLYSYNEQFF.

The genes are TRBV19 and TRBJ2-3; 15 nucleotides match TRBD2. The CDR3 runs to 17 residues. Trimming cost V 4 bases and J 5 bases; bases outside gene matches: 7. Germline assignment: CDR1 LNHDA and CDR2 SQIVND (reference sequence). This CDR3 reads CASSTRGLAGGRDTQYF. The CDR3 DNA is TGTGCCAGTAGTACCCGGGGACTAGCGGGAGGCCGAGATACGCAGTATTTT.

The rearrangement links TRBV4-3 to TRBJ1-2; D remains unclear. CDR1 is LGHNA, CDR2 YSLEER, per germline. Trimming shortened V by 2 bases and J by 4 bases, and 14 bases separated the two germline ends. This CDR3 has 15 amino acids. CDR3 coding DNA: TGCGCCAGCAGCCAACGGGTCTCGCATCTCTATGGCTACACCTTC. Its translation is CASSQRVSHLYGYTF.

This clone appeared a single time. CDR3 sequence (DNA): TGCGCCAGCAGCCAAGACCGGGTCCAGCCCCAGCATTTT. Protein sequence: CASSQDRVQPQHF. This chain uses TRBV4-3 with TRBJ1-5; D call uncertain. Germline V CDR1 and CDR2: LGHNA, YSLEER. V was shortened by 0 bases and J by 7 bases, with 7 bases between the two germline ends. The CDR3 is 13 amino acids.

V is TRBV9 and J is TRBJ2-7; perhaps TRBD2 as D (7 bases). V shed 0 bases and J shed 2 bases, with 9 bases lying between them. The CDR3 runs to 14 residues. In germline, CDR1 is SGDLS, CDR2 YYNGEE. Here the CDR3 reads CASSVEGGAYEQYF. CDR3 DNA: TGTGCCAGCAGCGTAGAAGGGGGGGCCTACGAGCAGTACTTC.

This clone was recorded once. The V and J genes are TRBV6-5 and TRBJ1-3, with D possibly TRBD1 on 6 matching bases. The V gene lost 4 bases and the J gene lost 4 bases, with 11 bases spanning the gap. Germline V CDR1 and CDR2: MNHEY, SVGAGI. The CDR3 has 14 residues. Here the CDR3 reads CASSSGARGNTIYF. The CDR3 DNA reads TGTGCCAGCAGTTCAGGGGCCCGAGGAAACACCATATATTTT.

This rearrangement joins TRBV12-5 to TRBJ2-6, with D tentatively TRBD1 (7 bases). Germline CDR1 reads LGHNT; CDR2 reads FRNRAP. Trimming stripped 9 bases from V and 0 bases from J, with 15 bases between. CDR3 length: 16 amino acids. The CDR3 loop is CARRDSISSGANVLTF. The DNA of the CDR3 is TGTGCTAGGCGGGACAGTATATCCTCTGGGGCCAACGTCCTGACTTTC. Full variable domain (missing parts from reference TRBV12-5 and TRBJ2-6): DARVTQTPRHKVTEMGQEVTMRCQPILGHNTVFWYRQTMMQGLELLAYFRNRAPLDDSGMPKDRFSAEMPDATLATLKIQPSEPRDSAVYFCARRDSISSGANVLTFGAGSRLTVL.

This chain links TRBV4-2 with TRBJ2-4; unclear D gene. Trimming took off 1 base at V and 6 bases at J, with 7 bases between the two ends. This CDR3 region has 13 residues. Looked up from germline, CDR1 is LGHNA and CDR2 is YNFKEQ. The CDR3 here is CASSQVDSNIQYF. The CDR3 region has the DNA TGTGCCAGCAGCCAAGTTGACTCAAACATTCAGTACTTC.

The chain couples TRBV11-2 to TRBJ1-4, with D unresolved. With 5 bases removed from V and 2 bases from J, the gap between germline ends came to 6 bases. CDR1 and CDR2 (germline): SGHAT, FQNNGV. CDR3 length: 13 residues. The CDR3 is CASSPGTNEKLFF. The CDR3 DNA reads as TGTGCCAGCAGCCCCGGGACTAATGAAAAACTGTTTTTT.

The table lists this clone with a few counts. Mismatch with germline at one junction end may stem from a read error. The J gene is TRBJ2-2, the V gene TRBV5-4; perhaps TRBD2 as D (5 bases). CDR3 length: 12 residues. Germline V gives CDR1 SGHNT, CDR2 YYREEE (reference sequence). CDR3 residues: CASSGSPGEMFF. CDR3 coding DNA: TGTGCCAGCAGCGGATCCCCTGGGGAGATGTTTTTT.

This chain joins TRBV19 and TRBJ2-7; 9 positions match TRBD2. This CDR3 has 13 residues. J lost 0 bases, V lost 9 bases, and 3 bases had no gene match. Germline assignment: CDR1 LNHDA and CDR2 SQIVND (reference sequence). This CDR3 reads CASSGRPSYEQYF. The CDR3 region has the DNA TGTGCCAGCAGCGGGAGGCCCTCCTACGAGCAGTACTTC.

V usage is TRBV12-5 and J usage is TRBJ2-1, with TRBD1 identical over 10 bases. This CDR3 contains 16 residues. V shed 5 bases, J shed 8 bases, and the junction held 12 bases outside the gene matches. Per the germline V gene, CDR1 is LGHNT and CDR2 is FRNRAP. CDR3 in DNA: TGTGCTAGTGGTCGAGGGGACAGGGGTAATGGGGATGAGCAGTTCTTC. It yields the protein CASGRGDRGNGDEQFF. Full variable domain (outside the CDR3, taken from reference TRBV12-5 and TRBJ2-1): DARVTQTPRHKVTEMGQEVTMRCQPILGHNTVFWYRQTMMQGLELLAYFRNRAPLDDSGMPKDRFSAEMPDATLATLKIQPSEPRDSAVYFCASGRGDRGNGDEQFFGPGTRLTVL.